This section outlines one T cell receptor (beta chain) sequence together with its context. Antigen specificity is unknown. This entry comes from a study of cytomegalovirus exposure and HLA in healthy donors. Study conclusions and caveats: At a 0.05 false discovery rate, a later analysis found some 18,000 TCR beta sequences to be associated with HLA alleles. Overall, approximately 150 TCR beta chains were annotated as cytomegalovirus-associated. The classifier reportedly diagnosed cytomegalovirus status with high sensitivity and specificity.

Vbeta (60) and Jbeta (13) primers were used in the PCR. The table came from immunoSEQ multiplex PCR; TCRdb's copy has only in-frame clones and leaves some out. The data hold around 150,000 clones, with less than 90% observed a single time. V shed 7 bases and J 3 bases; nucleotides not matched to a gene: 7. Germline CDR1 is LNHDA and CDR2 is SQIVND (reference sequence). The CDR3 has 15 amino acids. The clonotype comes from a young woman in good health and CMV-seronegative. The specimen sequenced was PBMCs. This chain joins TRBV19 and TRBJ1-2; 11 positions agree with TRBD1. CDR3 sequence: CASTRTGGVDYGYTF. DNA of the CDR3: TGTGCCAGTACCCGGACAGGGGGCGTTGACTATGGCTACACCTTC.